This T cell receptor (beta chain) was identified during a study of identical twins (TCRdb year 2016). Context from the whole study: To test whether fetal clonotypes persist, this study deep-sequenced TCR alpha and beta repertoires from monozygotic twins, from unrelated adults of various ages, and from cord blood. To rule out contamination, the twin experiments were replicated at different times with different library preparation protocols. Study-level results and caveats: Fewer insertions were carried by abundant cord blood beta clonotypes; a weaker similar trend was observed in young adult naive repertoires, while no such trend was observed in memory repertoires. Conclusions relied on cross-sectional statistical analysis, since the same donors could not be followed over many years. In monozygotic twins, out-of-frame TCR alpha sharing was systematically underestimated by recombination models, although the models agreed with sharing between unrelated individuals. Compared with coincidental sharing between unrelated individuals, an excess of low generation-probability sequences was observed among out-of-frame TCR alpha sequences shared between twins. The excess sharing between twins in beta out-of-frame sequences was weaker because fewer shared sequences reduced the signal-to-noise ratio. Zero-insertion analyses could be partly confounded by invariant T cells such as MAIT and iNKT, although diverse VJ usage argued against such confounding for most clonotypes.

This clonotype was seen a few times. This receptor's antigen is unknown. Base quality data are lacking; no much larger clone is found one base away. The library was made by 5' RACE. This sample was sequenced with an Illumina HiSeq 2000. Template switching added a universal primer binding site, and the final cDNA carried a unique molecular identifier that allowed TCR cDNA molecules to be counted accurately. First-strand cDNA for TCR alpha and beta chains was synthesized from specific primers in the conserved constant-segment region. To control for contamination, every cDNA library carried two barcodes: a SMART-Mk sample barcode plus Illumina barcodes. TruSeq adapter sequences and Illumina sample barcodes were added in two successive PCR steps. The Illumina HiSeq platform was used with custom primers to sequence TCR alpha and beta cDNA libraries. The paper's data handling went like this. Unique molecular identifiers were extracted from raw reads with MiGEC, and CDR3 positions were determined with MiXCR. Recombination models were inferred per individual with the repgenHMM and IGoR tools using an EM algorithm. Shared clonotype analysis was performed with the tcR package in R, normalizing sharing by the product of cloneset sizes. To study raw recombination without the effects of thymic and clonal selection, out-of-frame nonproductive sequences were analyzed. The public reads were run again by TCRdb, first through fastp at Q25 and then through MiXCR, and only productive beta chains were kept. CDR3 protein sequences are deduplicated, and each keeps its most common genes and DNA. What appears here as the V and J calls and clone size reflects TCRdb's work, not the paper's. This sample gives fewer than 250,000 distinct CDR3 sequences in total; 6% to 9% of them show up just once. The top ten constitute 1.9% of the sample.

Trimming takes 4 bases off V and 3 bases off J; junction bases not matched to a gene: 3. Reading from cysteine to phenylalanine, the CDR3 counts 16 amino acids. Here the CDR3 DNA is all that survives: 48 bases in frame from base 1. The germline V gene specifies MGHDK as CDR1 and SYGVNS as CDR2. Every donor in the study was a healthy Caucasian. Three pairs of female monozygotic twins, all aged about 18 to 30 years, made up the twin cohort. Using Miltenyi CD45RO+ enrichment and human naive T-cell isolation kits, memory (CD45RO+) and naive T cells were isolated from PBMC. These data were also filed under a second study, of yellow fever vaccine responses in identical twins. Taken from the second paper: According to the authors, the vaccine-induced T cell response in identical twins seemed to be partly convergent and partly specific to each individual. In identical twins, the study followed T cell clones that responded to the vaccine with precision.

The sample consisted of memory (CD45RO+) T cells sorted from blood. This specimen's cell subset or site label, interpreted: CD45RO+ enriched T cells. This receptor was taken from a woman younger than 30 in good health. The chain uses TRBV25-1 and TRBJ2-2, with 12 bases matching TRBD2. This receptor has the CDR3 CASSASGRGDTGELFF. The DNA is TGTGCCAGCAGTGCTAGCGGGAGGGGGGACACCGGGGAGCTGTTTTTT.